This T cell receptor beta chain was identified in a study of cytomegalovirus exposure and HLA in healthy donors. Study as a whole: An early data release held some 85 million unique TCRs from HLA-typed donors. Whole-study results and caveats: A later analysis reportedly found that, within productive TCRs, an Asian-associated ancestry cluster had fewer N-insertions than the mean observed across the roughly 700 donors.

Primers for the PCR totalled 60 Vbeta and 13 Jbeta. Assay: immunoSEQ multiplex PCR; the TCRdb copy retains only in-frame clones and omits some. In all, the sample yields about 52,000 clones. As concerns this clone: Its matching antigen is unknown.

Sequences were obtained from PBMCs. The sequence derives from a woman aged 60 to 75 in good health and CMV-seropositive.

The CDR3 loop is CASSFTGVNTEAFF. The DNA for the CDR3 is TGCGCCAGCAGCTTTACAGGGGTGAACACTGAAGCTTTCTTT. The chain joins TRBV5-1 to TRBJ1-1, with 7 bases lining up with TRBD1. The germline CDR1 and CDR2 sequences are SGHRS and YFSETQ. Trimming cost V 2 bases and J 0 bases; bases outside gene matches: 1. This CDR3 region has 14 residues.